The 20 T cell receptor beta chains below all came from one sample that was sequenced in a study of T cell responses to AZD1222 COVID-19 vaccine. Only in-frame clones appear in the TCRdb table, and some are missing; sequencing was by immunoSEQ multiplex PCR. The sample records about 49,000 clones, 70% to 80% being singletons. Material: peripheral blood, obtained on day 0 of AZD1222 vaccination. These receptors were obtained from an adult in good health.

The chain uses TRBV2 and TRBJ2-5; 9 positions agree with TRBD1. The CDR3 length is 14 residues. The germline gives CDR1 SNHLY, CDR2 FYNNEI. Unmatched junction bases numbered 2, after V lost 4 bases and J lost 2 bases. This CDR3 reads CASSGGQGQETQYF. CDR3 nucleotide sequence: TGTGCCAGCAGTGGGGGACAGGGACAAGAGACCCAGTACTTC.

The chain has TRBV21-1 and TRBJ1-2; the table names TRBD1, a call not compared with the DNA. TRBV21-1 is designated a pseudogene. This CDR3 has 15 amino acids. CDR3 sequence reads: CASSKEGQEGYGYTF. In DNA, the CDR3 is TGTGCCAGCAGCAAAGAAGGCCAGGAAGGCTATGGCTACACCTTC.

V usage is TRBV5-1 and J usage is TRBJ2-5, with TRBD2 identical over 9 bases. The CDR3 runs to 16 residues. Germline lookup yields CDR1 SGHRS and CDR2 YFSETQ. The V and J ends lost 4 bases and 2 bases, in that order; junction bases with no gene match: 9. The CDR3 region has the DNA TGCGCCAGCAGCGTGAGGGCTAGCGGGACGCAAGAGACCCAGTACTTC. This encodes CASSVRASGTQETQYF.

J is TRBJ1-5 and V is TRBV5-4; no reliable D call. Germline V gene lookup returns CDR1 SGHNT and CDR2 YYREEE (reference sequence). Between the trimmed V and J ends, which lost 2 bases and 4 bases, there was a span of 7 bases. CDR3 length: 13 amino acids. The CDR3 is CASSLTPNQPQHF. Written as DNA, the CDR3 is TGTGCCAGCAGCTTAACACCTAATCAGCCCCAGCATTTT.

J is TRBJ2-1 and V is TRBV5-1, with 9 positions matching TRBD2. CDR3 length: 14 amino acids. Germline assignment: CDR1 SGHRS and CDR2 YFSETQ. Trimming took 0 bases from V and 6 from J; bases not matched to a gene: 1. Written as DNA, the CDR3 is TGCGCCAGCAGCTTGGAGACTAGCGGCAATGAGCAGTTCTTC. Encoded protein: CASSLETSGNEQFF. The full variable domain, with the rest looked up from reference TRBV5-1 and TRBJ2-1, is KAGVTQTPRYLIKTRGQQVTLSCSPISGHRSVSWYQQTPGQGLQFLFEYFSETQRNKGNFPGRFSGRQFSNSRSEMNVSTLELGDSALYLCASSLETSGNEQFFGPGTRLTVL.

To note about this clone: This CDR3 is also generated by other DNA sequences in the sample. The rearrangement links TRBV2 to TRBJ1-5; 10 nucleotides agree with TRBD1. CDR1 and CDR2 from the germline V gene are SNHLY and FYNNEI. The CDR3 runs to 15 residues. The J segment lost 2 bases and the V segment lost 6 bases, leaving 4 bases of the junction unmatched. CDR3 sequence: CASRGDRGGNQPQHF. The CDR3, as DNA: TGTGCCAGCAGGGGGGACAGGGGTGGCAATCAGCCCCAGCATTTT.

The chain is built from TRBV6-5 and TRBJ1-2, with 10 positions matching TRBD1. Germline V gene lookup returns CDR1 MNHEY and CDR2 SVGAGI. The CDR3 loop spans 15 amino acids. V lost 7 bases, J lost 2 bases, and 7 bases stayed unmatched. The CDR3 here is CASIFGTGDNYGYTF. DNA for the CDR3: TGTGCCAGCATCTTCGGGACAGGGGACAACTATGGCTACACCTTC.

The chain links TRBV7-2 to TRBJ1-2; D is unresolved. CDR1 and CDR2 from the germline V gene are SGHTA and FQGNSA. CDR3 length: 12 residues. The V end was cut by 4 bases, the J end by 5 bases, with 8 bases between. The DNA for the CDR3 is TGTGCCAGCAGCTCAGGACTTTATGGCTACACCTTC. Translating gives CASSSGLYGYTF.

This chain joins TRBV7-2 and TRBJ2-1; TRBD1 is a possible D gene (6 bases). The CDR3 has 14 amino acids. Germline loops: CDR1 SGHTA, CDR2 FQGNSA. V was cut by 4 bases and J by 2 bases, with 9 bases left in between. The chain's CDR3 is CASSYRDTYNEQFF. The DNA for the CDR3 is TGTGCCAGCAGCTACCGGGACACCTACAATGAGCAGTTCTTC.

The chain uses TRBV4-1 and TRBJ2-4, with 10 nucleotides matching TRBD1. In germline, CDR1 is MGHRA, CDR2 YSYEKL. This CDR3 region has 19 residues. Germline trimming cut 0 bases from V and 0 bases from J; bases unmatched to any gene: 8. The DNA of the CDR3 is TGCGCCAGCAGCCAAGATGGCCCCCGGGACAGGGGAGCCAAAAACATTCAGTACTTC. Its protein is CASSQDGPRDRGAKNIQYF.

V is TRBV5-1 and J is TRBJ2-3; D not resolved. Germline V gives CDR1 SGHRS, CDR2 YFSETQ. This CDR3 has 14 amino acids. The V end was cut by 0 bases, the J end by 1 base, with 6 bases between. The CDR3 coding sequence is TGCGCCAGCAGCTTGGGCGTGGGCACAGATACGCAGTATTTT. Translated, it gives CASSLGVGTDTQYF.

CDR3 DNA: TGCAGCGTTGAATCAGGGGCTAATCAGCCCCAGCATTTT. Translation gives CSVESGANQPQHF. The chain combines TRBV29-1 with TRBJ1-5; perhaps TRBD1 as D (6 bases). Germline V lookup: CDR1 SQVTM, CDR2 ANQGSEA. CDR3 size: 13 residues. V shed 2 bases and J shed 4 bases, with 9 bases lying between them. The variable domain in full, completed from reference TRBV29-1 and TRBJ1-5, reads SAVISQKPSRDICQRGTSLTIQCQVDSQVTMMFWYRQQPGQSLTLIATANQGSEATYESGFVIDKFPISRPNLTFSTLTVSNMSPEDSSIYLCSVESGANQPQHFGDGTRLSIL.

This chain connects TRBV9 to TRBJ2-1; 14 bases align to TRBD2. This CDR3 has 15 amino acids. Germline values: CDR1 SGDLS, CDR2 YYNGEE. Unmatched junction bases numbered 3, after V lost 2 bases and J lost 8 bases. The DNA for the CDR3 is TGTGCCAGCAGCGTGGGACTAGCGGGAGCTTATGAGCAGTTCTTC. As protein: CASSVGLAGAYEQFF.

CDR3 sequence (DNA): TGTGCCATCAGGGAGACTAGCGGGGGGTACAATGAGCAGTTCTTC. This translates into CAIRETSGGYNEQFF. The rearrangement joins TRBV10-3 to TRBJ2-1; 13 bases are a match to TRBD2. V was clipped by 6 bases and J by 4 bases; unmatched bases: 3. The CDR3 sequence is 15 residues long. Per the germline V gene, CDR1 is ENHRY and CDR2 is SYGVKD.

This chain connects TRBV7-9 to TRBJ2-7; possible D gene TRBD1, 6 bases. The ends were cut back, 5 bases at V and 5 bases at J, with 13 bases in the middle. The CDR3 length is 13 residues. Per germline, CDR1 SEHNR and CDR2 FQNEAQ (reference sequence). CDR3 sequence reads: CASSADRRNEQYF. CDR3 sequence (DNA): TGTGCCAGCAGCGCCGACAGGAGGAACGAGCAGTACTTC.

The chain combines TRBV6-1 with TRBJ2-1, with 9 positions matching TRBD1. Looked up from germline, CDR1 is MNHNS and CDR2 is SASEGT. The junction had 11 bases not matched to a gene; V was cut back by 1 base and J by 4 bases. The CDR3 extends over 18 amino acids. The CDR3: CASSEDPQGQGRYNEQFF. CDR3 nucleotides: TGTGCCAGCAGTGAAGACCCCCAGGGACAGGGTCGGTACAATGAGCAGTTCTTC.

The rearrangement links TRBV19 to TRBJ1-3; TRBD1 is a possible D gene (6 bases). Germline V gives CDR1 LNHDA, CDR2 SQIVND (reference sequence). The CDR3 is 16 residues long. Trimming took off 7 bases at V and 0 bases at J, with 16 bases between the two ends. CDR3 sequence (DNA): TGTGCCAGTACTCCAGGGGTTGTCTTCTCTGGAAACACCATATATTTT. Residues: CASTPGVVFSGNTIYF.

This clone has a single count. The V and J genes are TRBV7-5 and TRBJ1-4. TRBV7-5 is described as a pseudogene. This CDR3 spans 16 amino acids. CDR3 residues: CARSPPSGGCIEKLFF. CDR3 DNA: TGTGCCAGAAGCCCACCCTCCGGGGGGTGTATCGAAAAACTGTTTTTT.

The rearrangement uses TRBV10-3 and TRBJ2-5; 8 bases align to TRBD1. Germline V gene lookup returns CDR1 ENHRY and CDR2 SYGVKD. The CDR3 is made up of 15 amino acids. Germline trimming cut 3 bases from V and 4 bases from J; bases unmatched to any gene: 7. The CDR3 region has the DNA TGTGCCATCAGTGACCCAGGGGGCGCTAGAGAGACCCAGTACTTC. It translates to CAISDPGGARETQYF.

This clone was found once. The V gene is TRBV7-8, the J gene TRBJ2-1; 8 nucleotides align to TRBD2. The CDR3 runs to 16 residues. Trimming cost V 0 bases and J 8 bases; bases outside gene matches: 9. CDR1 and CDR2 (germline): SGHVS, FQNEAQ. The CDR3 sequence: CASSLAFTSGVDEQFF. The CDR3 coding sequence is TGTGCCAGCAGCTTAGCGTTCACTAGCGGAGTGGATGAGCAGTTCTTC.